This TCR beta chain is from a study of shared clonotypes between healthy human individuals (TCRdb year 2020). Study-level background: A few men and two women, aged 18 to 49 years, made up the cohort. For each donor, CD4 naive and CD4 memory were each given three plates, CD8 naive was given two plates, and CD8 memory was given one plate. The study deeply sequenced blood TCR repertoires of about five healthy adults to estimate repertoire size and the extent of clonotype sharing between individuals. Different laboratories and diverse techniques were used to prepare libraries and sequence TCR repertoires, to increase sequencing depth and limit assay-specific biases. Between about 0.85 and 9.5 billion PBMCs per donor were obtained by leukapheresis. The paper as a whole reports these results and caveats: Naive subsets generally had larger estimated clonotype richness than memory subsets did. Sampling was limited to blood, and TCR repertoires in tissue likely differ from TCR repertoires in blood. Sharing across several donors was observed for around 5% of naive CD4, under 4% of naive CD8, 2.3% of memory CD4, and roughly 0.4% of memory CD8 clonotypes. Compared with non-shared clonotypes, clonotypes shared by all four sorted-subset donors had higher generation probabilities. Rarefaction of sorted-subset datasets indicated incomplete sequencing despite the large sequencing depth. Based on pairwise subsampling, the degree of clonotype sharing among donors was expected to be affected by sequencing depth. Because the study included only a small number of donors, the genetic and exposure-history diversity represented was limited.

V lost 0 bases and J lost 2 bases; the stretch between them is 13 bases long. Sequences GTSNPN (CDR1) and SVGIG (CDR2) are obtained from the germline V gene (reference sequence). The CDR3, from cysteine to phenylalanine, totals 15 residues. Solely the CDR3 DNA is kept, with 45 bases framed from the first base. Using the deep immunoSEQ assay, TCR CDR3 regions were amplified from genomic DNA by multiplex PCR. Genomic DNA extracted from each cell subset was distributed evenly over all wells of several immunoSEQ 96-well plates, and each plate served as one replicate. For sorted subsets, around 200 ng genomic DNA, equal to 30,000 to 35,000 T cell genomes, was loaded into each replicate PCR. Purified libraries were measured with a Qubit 3.0 fluorometer, size-checked on a Bioanalyzer 2100, and measured again with the KAPA Library Quantification kit. Each immunoSEQ 96-well plate was sequenced on its own single-read 150-cycle Illumina NextSeq 550 flow cell. In the authors' own workflow: Because only junctional sequences without quality scores were contained in the immunoSEQ output, filtering matching that applied to full-length reads could not be performed. Sequences were annotated with PyIR, a Python wrapper for IgBLAST v1.9, using IMGT germline references to assign V/J genes and CDR3. Any read was removed if the V/J assignment was weak (E-value above 1e-6), the CDR3 was missing, or the read contained stop codons, out-of-frame junctions, or ambiguous translated residues. A V3J clonotype was defined by an identical inferred V gene, J gene, and CDR3 amino acid sequence. Percentage overlap between repertoires was computed as shared unique clonotypes divided by the size of the smaller repertoire. Repertoire richness was assessed with RTK rarefaction, the Chao1 estimator, and Recon v2.1 estimates of unobserved clonotypes. For all TCRbeta clonotypes obtained by the gDNA method from a handful of donors, generation probabilities were computed with OLGA. TCRdb obtained this table from immuneACCESS and retained in-frame rearrangements with V and J assigned. These tables miss some clones; where compared with another copy, unresolved V genes account for less than half of the shortfall, and the remainder is unexplained. V, J and clone size derive from that table, while D and trimming were established from the DNA sequence. This sample comprises over 2,000,000 clones, 93% of them detected only once. Together, the top ten hold around 1.7% of the sample.

For the CD8 naive samples, CD45RO-negative cells were positively selected for CCR7, yielding a CD45RA+CCR7+ population from which TemRA cells were excluded. The donors were healthy, HIV-negative adults who had no recently reported acute infections or vaccinations. Every donor was a Caucasian adult residing in Nashville, Tennessee, USA. Blood was collected by leukapheresis, and PBMCs were isolated by Ficoll-Histopaque density gradient centrifugation and then cryopreserved in liquid nitrogen vapor phase. Analytical flow cytometry was used to check the purity and quantity of each magnetically sorted T cell population. Genomic DNA was isolated from every sorted fraction and measured by UV absorbance on a Nanodrop 2000c. Remarks on this clone: Its antigen is not yet known. No much larger clone exists at a distance of one base, and base qualities are not known.

In this chain, TRBV30 is recombined with TRBJ1-2; the D gene remains uncertain. The receptor's source is a man aged 18 to 35 in good health. Some clones in this sample may be carry-over from other donors' samples. The sequencing sample was made of naive CD8+ T cells from PBMCs. This specimen's cell subset or site label, interpreted: CD45RA+CCR7+. The CDR3 protein: CAWSVRRHENYGYTF. The bases read TGTGCCTGGAGTGTACGTAGACACGAGAACTATGGCTACACCTTC.